This T cell receptor beta chain was sequenced in a study of T-cell memory formation after mild COVID-19 (dated by TCRdb to the early 2020s). Broadly, across the study: TCR sequence clusters from the two donors were largely donor specific. T-cell clones expanding and contracting after mild COVID-19 in two donors were tracked by longitudinal TCRalpha and TCRbeta repertoire sequencing. Two young, previously healthy adult volunteers, one female and one male, were included in the cohort. General study outcomes and caveats: SARS-CoV-2 specificity of the second-wave clones peaking on day 37 was not confirmed. Contracting CD4+ clones were located mainly in the CM and EM memory subsets, whereas CD8+ clones were found to be enriched in EMRA. From day 15 to 85, contracting clones showed balanced CD4/CD8 phenotypes, whereas a second wave of clones that expanded from day 15 to 37 leaned towards CD4+. Some responding clones were detected in pre-infection memory, suggesting pre-existing cross-reactive memory T cells joined the SARS-CoV-2 response. The study covered only a couple of mild cases, and larger cohorts including severe cases with pre-infection samples were considered necessary.

Worth noting for this clonotype: Its antigen specificity is not known. No much larger clonotype is one base removed from it; base qualities were not supplied.

The CDR3 runs 13 residues from the cysteine to the phenylalanine. The retained sequence is limited to the CDR3, 39 bases, with the frame set at the first base. CDR1 and CDR2 are read off the germline V gene (reference sequence) as MNHEY and SMNVEV. V is clipped by 3 bases and J by 5 bases, and the sequence between their germline boundaries is 8 bases long. PBMCs were isolated by Ficoll-Paque density gradient centrifugation. Sequencing relied on an Illumina NovaSeq 6000. TCRalpha and TCRbeta cDNA libraries were constructed by 5'RACE with constant-segment primers, with sample barcodes and unique molecular identifiers being introduced. Trizol reagent was used to extract RNA from every sample. The libraries were amplified in two PCR steps, and the second step added a second sample barcode and Illumina TruSeq adapters. Sequencing of libraries was performed on an Illumina NovaSeq with 2 x 150 bp paired-end reads. Regarding the original processing steps: With migec v1.2.7, reads were demultiplexed and then collapsed into UMI-guided consensus sequences. Using mixcr v2.1.11, UMI consensuses were aligned to TRA and TRB V and J templates and then assembled into clonotypes. A clonotype was counted as expanded or contracted only when both edgeR and NoisET called the clonotype significant, with the noise models trained on biological replicates. For edgeR calls, a false discovery rate-adjusted p below 0.01 and a log2 fold-change threshold of 1 were applied. As an exploratory analysis of dynamics, PCA with hierarchical clustering was applied to max-normalized trajectories of the 1000 most abundant clonotypes. The CD4 or CD8 phenotype of responding clones was assigned using the separately sequenced CD4+ and CD8+ repertoires. TCRdb cleaned the public reads at Q25 with fastp, built clones with MiXCR and kept in-frame beta chains. Rows with a matching CDR3 protein are joined into one entry that keeps the most common DNA and genes. None of the V and J calls come from the authors' own analysis; TCRdb made them. The sample data list about 560,000 distinct CDR3 sequences, and 15% to 20% of these were observed just once. The leading ten clones occupy about 8.1% of the sample.

The material sequenced was PBMCs or a T cell subset sorted from them (not recorded which). The chain is encoded by TRBV27 joined to TRBJ2-1; 5 matching bases give a weak D call of TRBD1. The receptor was derived from an adult woman who had mild COVID-19 (a few samples of this study predate the infection). The sample titles of this study are shuffled in the database, so cell type and time point are left out; the donor was told from shared clones. This receptor has the CDR3 CASSLTADNEQFF. The DNA sequence follows: TGTGCCAGCAGTTTGACAGCAGACAATGAGCAGTTCTTC.